This T cell receptor beta chain was identified during a study of CXCR3-negative and CXCR3-positive naive CD8 T cells. Study conclusions and caveats: The study found that naive CXCR3-negative and CXCR3-positive cells shared TRBV-TRBJ usage, while memory cells differed. Similar levels of surface CD5 were seen between naive subsets; TCR strength was inferred from TRB CDR3 properties. High diversity, comparable across both naive subsets, contrasted with much lower diversity in memory CD8+ cells.

On this clonotype itself: No antigen is known for it.

The TRB libraries of cDNA were built by UMI-labeled 5' RACE. TCRdb reprocessed the 5' RACE reads; each CDR3 protein has one entry and no DNA is given. The table for this sample gives roughly 40,000 distinct CDR3 sequences. From germline, CDR1 is SQVTM and CDR2 ANQGSEA. This CDR3 contains 15 residues. Sequenced sample: memory CD8+ T cells from blood. The receptor was derived from a human donor in good health. Some clones in this sample may be carry-over from other donors' samples. The chain has TRBV29-1 and TRBJ2-1. The chain's CDR3 is CSVEPVDHFQYEQFF.